These T cell receptor beta chains were read from a single sample in a study of cytomegalovirus exposure and HLA in healthy donors. Profiling relied on immunoSEQ multiplex PCR, and the TCRdb table lists in-frame clones only, not all of them. The table has around 97,000 clones, about four fifths seen once. The sequencing sample was made of PBMCs. All receptors derive from a man aged 40-50 years in good health and CMV-seropositive. Each CDR3 is given with its conserved first and last residue. Each record gives: V gene, D gene, clone size, J gene, CDR3 DNA, CDR3 protein. D genes are given only for firm matches. Clone size is stated in some rows and not others, as once, few, many or a class when expanded.

v_gene: TRBV6-5
d_gene: -
abundance: -
j_gene: TRBJ2-1
CDR3nt: TGTGCCAGCACAGGGGAGCGCGCCCACAATGAGCAGTTCTTC
CDR3aa: CASTGERAHNEQFF

v_gene: TRBV7-8
d_gene: -
abundance: -
j_gene: TRBJ1-1
CDR3nt: TGTGCCAGCAGCTTAAAGCCAAGAGCCAGCGGGGGCGACCTAAAGGCAGCTTTCTTT
CDR3aa: CASSLKPRASGGDLKAAFF

v_gene: TRBV28
d_gene: -
abundance: -
j_gene: TRBJ1-2
CDR3nt: TGTGCCAGCAGACCTGGGGCAGGTGGCTACACCTTC
CDR3aa: CASRPGAGGYTF

v_gene: TRBV5-1
d_gene: TRBD1
abundance: -
j_gene: TRBJ1-1
CDR3nt: TGCGCCAGCAGCCCCCGGGACAGGGGCGAAGCTTTCTTT
CDR3aa: CASSPRDRGEAFF

v_gene: TRBV6-5
d_gene: TRBD2
abundance: few
j_gene: TRBJ2-7
CDR3nt: TGTGCCAGCAGCCAGCGGGAGGCCTACGAGCAGTACTTC
CDR3aa: CASSQREAYEQYF

v_gene: TRBV29-1
d_gene: TRBD1
abundance: -
j_gene: TRBJ2-2
CDR3nt: TGCAGCGTCGGGACAGCGAACACCGGGGAGCTGTTTTTT
CDR3aa: CSVGTANTGELFF

v_gene: TRBV7-9
d_gene: TRBD2
abundance: -
j_gene: TRBJ2-1
CDR3nt: TGTGCCAGCAGCCTGGGGACTAGCGGGTACAATGAGCAGTTCTTC
CDR3aa: CASSLGTSGYNEQFF

v_gene: TRBV18
d_gene: -
abundance: -
j_gene: TRBJ2-1
CDR3nt: TGTGCCAGCTCACCAGGGCCGGGGAATGAGCAGTTCTTC
CDR3aa: CASSPGPGNEQFF

v_gene: TRBV5-4
d_gene: TRBD1
abundance: -
j_gene: TRBJ2-1
CDR3nt: TGTGCCAGCAGCCCGGGGACAGGGGGAGCGCAGTTCTTC
CDR3aa: CASSPGTGGAQFF

v_gene: TRBV5-1
d_gene: -
abundance: -
j_gene: TRBJ2-4
CDR3nt: TGCGCCAGCAGCTTGGACGGGAGTGCCAAAAACATTCAGTGCTTC
CDR3aa: CASSLDGSAKNIQCF

v_gene: TRBV5-1
d_gene: TRBD1
abundance: -
j_gene: TRBJ1-5
CDR3nt: TGCGCCAGCAGCAAGACAGGGGGCGGCCAGCCCCAGCATTTT
CDR3aa: CASSKTGGGQPQHF